This T cell receptor beta chain was obtained from a study of molecular identifiers for immune sequencing clone quantification. Concerning this clonotype: It may be a read error: a sequence one base away is much more abundant.

Germline V CDR1 and CDR2: SEHNR, FQNEAQ (reference sequence). There are 14 residues in the CDR3. With 1 base removed from V and 7 bases from J, the gap between germline ends came to 14 bases. Bulk libraries came from a prior protocol with listed TCR primers. MiXCR, run by TCRdb on the PCR reads, gives a single entry per CDR3 protein. The table lists about 500,000 distinct CDR3 sequences, roughly 25% of them singletons. The sequenced sample consisted of naive CD8+ T cells from blood, with Jurkat cell RNA spiked in. The subset is: FACS-sorted CD8+CD4-CCR7+CD45RA+ naive T cells. The receptor comes from a human donor in good health. Some libraries in this study had Jurkat cell RNA spiked in. V usage is TRBV7-9 and J usage is TRBJ2-7; D ambiguous. The CDR3 protein is CASSLGLLPGEQYF. The CDR3 DNA sequence: TGTGCCAGCAGCTTAGGGCTGCTGCCCGGGGAGCAGTACTTC.